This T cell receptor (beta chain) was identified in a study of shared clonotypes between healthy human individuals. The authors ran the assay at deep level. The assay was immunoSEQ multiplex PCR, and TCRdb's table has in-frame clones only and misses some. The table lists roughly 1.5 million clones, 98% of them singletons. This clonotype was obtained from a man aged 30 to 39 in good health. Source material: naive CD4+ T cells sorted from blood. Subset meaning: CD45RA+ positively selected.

The CDR3 sequence: CASSGGAGSQPQHF. The CDR3 nucleotides read TGTGCCAGCAGTGGTGGGGCAGGGAGTCAGCCCCAGCATTTT. The V and J genes are TRBV2 and TRBJ1-5; tentatively, D is TRBD1 (5 bases). CDR1 is SNHLY, CDR2 FYNNEI, per germline. V lost 4 bases and J 6 bases, leaving 13 bases between the germline ends. This CDR3 is 14 amino acids long.